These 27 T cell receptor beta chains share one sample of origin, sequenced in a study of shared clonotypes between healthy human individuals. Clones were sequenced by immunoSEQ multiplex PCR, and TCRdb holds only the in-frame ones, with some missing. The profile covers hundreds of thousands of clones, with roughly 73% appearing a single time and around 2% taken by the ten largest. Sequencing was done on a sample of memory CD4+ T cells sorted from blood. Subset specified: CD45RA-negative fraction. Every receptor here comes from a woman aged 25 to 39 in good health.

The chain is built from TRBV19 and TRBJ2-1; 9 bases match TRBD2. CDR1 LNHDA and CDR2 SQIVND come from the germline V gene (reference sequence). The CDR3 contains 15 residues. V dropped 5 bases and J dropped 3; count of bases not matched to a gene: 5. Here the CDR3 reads CASSPLAGYYNEQFF. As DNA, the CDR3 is TGTGCCAGTAGTCCTCTAGCGGGGTACTACAATGAGCAGTTCTTC.

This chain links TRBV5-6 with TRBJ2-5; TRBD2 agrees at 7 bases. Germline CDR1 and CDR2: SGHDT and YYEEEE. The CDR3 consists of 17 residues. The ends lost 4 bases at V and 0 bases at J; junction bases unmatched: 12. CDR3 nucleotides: TGTGCCAGCAGCACCGACCCAGGGACTACATACCAAGAGACCCAGTACTTC. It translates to CASSTDPGTTYQETQYF.

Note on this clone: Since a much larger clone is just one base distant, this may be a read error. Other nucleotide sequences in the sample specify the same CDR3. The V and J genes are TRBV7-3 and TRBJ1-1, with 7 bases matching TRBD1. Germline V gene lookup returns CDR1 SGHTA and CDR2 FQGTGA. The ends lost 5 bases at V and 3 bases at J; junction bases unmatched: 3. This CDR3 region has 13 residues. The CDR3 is CASSAQGDTEAFF. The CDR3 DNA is TGTGCCAGCAGCGCCCAGGGGGACACTGAAGCTTTCTTT.

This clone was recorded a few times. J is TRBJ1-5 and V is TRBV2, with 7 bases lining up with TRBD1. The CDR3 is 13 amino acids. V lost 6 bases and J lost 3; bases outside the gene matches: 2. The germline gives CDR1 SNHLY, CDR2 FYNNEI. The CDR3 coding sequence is TGTGCCAGCAGGACAGGGAACAATCAGCCCCAGCATTTT. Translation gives CASRTGNNQPQHF.

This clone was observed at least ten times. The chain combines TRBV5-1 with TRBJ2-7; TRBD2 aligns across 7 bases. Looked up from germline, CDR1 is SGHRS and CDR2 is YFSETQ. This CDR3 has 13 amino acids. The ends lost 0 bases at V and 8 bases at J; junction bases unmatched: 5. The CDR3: CASSLAGEGKQYF. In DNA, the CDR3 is TGCGCCAGCAGCTTGGCCGGGGAGGGGAAGCAGTACTTC. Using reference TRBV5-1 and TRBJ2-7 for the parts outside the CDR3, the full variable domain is KAGVTQTPRYLIKTRGQQVTLSCSPISGHRSVSWYQQTPGQGLQFLFEYFSETQRNKGNFPGRFSGRQFSNSRSEMNVSTLELGDSALYLCASSLAGEGKQYFGPGTRLTVT.

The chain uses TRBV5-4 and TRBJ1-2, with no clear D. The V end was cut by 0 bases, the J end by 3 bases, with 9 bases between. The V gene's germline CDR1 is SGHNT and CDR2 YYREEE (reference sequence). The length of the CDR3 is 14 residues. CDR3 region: CASSLETAHYGYTF. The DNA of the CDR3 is TGTGCCAGCAGCTTGGAGACGGCTCACTATGGCTACACCTTC. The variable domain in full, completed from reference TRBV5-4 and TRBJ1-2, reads ETGVTQSPTHLIKTRGQQVTLRCSSQSGHNTVSWYQQALGQGPQFIFQYYREEENGRGNFPPRFSGLQFPNYSSELNVNALELDDSALYLCASSLETAHYGYTFGSGTRLTVV.

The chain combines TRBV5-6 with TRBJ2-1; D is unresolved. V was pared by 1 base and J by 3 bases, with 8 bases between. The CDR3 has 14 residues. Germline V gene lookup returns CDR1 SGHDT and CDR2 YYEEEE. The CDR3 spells CASSLKQIYNEQFF. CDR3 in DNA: TGTGCCAGCAGCTTGAAACAGATCTACAATGAGCAGTTCTTC. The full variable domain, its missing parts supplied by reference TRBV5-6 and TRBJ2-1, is DAGVTQSPTHLIKTRGQQVTLRCSPKSGHDTVSWYQQALGQGPQFIFQYYEEEERQRGNFPDRFSGHQFPNYSSELNVNALLLGDSALYLCASSLKQIYNEQFFGPGTRLTVL.

The chain's CDR3 is CSVEVRGKQYF. In nucleotides, the CDR3 is TGCAGCGTTGAAGTGCGAGGGAAGCAGTACTTC. The chain links TRBV29-1 to TRBJ2-7, with TRBD2 as a possible D gene (5 bases). The germline V gene encodes CDR1 SQVTM and CDR2 ANQGSEA. V gave up 1 base and J gave up 8 bases, with 9 bases separating them. CDR3 size: 11 residues.

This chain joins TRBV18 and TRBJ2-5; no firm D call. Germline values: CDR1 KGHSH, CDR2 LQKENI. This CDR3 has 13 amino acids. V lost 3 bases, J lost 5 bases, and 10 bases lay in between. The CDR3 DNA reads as TGTGCCAGCTCACCGGTGGGCTTTGAGACCCAGTACTTC. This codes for CASSPVGFETQYF.

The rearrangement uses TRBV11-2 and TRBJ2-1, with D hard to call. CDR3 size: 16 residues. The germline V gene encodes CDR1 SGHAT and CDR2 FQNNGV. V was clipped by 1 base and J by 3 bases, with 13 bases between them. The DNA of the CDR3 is TGTGCCAGCAGCTTAGCCCATTCTAGGGTCTACAATGAGCAGTTCTTC. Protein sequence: CASSLAHSRVYNEQFF.

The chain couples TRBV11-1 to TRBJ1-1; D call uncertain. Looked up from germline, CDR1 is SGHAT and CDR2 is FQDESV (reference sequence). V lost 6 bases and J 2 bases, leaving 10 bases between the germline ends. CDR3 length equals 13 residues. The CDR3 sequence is CASRPGLNTEAFF. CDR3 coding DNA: TGTGCCAGCAGACCGGGTCTAAACACTGAAGCTTTCTTT.

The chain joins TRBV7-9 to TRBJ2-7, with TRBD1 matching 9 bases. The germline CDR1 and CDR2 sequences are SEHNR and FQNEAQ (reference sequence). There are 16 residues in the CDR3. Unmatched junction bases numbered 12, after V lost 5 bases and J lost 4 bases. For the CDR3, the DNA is TGTGCCAGCAGCCCAACTTCGACAGGGGGGAAGTACGAGCAGTACTTC. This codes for CASSPTSTGGKYEQYF.

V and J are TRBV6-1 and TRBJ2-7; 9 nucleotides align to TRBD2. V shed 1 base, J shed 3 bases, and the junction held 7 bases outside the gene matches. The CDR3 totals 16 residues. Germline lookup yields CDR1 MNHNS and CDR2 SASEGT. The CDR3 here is CASSEGWRAGGYEQYF. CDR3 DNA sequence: TGTGCCAGCAGTGAAGGCTGGCGAGCGGGGGGCTACGAGCAGTACTTC.

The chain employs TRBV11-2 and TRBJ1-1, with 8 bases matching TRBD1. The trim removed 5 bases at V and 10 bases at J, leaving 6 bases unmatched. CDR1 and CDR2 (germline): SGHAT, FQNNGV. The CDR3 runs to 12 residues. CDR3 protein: CASSRADRGAFF. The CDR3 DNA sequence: TGTGCCAGCAGCCGGGCTGACAGGGGAGCTTTCTTT.

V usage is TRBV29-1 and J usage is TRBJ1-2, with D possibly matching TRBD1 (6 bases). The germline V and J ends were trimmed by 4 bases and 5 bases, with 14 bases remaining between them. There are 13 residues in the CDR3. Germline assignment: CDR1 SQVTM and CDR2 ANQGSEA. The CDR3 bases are TGCAGCGTTGCCGCGACAGGACTATATGGCTACACCTTC. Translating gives CSVAATGLYGYTF. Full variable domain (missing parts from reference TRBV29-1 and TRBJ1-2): SAVISQKPSRDICQRGTSLTIQCQVDSQVTMMFWYRQQPGQSLTLIATANQGSEATYESGFVIDKFPISRPNLTFSTLTVSNMSPEDSSIYLCSVAATGLYGYTFGSGTRLTVV.

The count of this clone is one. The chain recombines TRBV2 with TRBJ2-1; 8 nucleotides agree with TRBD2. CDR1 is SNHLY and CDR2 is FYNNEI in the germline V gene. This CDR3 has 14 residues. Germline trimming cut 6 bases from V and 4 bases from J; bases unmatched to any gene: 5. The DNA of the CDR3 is TGTGCCAGCAGAGCAACTAGCGGATACAATGAGCAGTTCTTC. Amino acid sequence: CASRATSGYNEQFF. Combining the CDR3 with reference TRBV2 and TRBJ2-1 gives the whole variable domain EPEVTQTPSHQVTQMGQEVILRCVPISNHLYFYWYRQILGQKVEFLVSFYNNEISEKSEIFDDQFSVERPDGSNFTLKIRSTKLEDSAMYFCASRATSGYNEQFFGPGTRLTVL.

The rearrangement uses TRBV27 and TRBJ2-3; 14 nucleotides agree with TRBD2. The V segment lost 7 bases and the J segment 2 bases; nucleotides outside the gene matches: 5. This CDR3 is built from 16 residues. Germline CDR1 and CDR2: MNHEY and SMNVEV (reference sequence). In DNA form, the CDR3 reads TGTGCCAGCACCAGGACTAGCGGGAGGTTCACAGATACGCAGTATTTT. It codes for CASTRTSGRFTDTQYF.

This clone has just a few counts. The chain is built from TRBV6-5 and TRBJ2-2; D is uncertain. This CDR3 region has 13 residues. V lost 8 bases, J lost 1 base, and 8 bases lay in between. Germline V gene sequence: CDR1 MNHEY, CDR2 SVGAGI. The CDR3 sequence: CASGTKNTGELFF. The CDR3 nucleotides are TGTGCCAGCGGAACAAAGAACACCGGGGAGCTGTTTTTT.

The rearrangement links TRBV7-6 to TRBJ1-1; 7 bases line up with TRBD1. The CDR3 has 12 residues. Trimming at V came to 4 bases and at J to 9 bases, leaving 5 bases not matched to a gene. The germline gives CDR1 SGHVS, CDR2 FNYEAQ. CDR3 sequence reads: CASSSQTGKAFF. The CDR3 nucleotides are TGTGCCAGCAGCTCCCAGACAGGGAAAGCTTTCTTT.

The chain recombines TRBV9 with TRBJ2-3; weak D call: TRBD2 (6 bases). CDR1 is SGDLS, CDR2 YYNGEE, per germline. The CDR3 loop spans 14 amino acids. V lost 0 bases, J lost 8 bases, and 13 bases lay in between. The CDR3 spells CASSVALSGGTQYF. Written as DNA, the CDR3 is TGTGCCAGCAGCGTAGCGCTTAGCGGAGGTACGCAGTATTTT.

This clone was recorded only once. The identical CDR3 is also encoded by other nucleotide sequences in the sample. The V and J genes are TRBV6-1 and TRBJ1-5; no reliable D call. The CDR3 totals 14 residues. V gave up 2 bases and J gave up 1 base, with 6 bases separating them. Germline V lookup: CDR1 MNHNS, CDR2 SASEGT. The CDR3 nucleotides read TGTGCCAGCAGTGAACAGGCGAGCAATCAGCCCCAGCATTTT. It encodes CASSEQASNQPQHF.

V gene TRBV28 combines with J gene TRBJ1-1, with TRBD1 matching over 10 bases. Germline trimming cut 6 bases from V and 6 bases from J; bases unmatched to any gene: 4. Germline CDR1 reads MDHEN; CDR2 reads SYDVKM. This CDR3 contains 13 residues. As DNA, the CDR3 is TGTGCCAGCAGGACAGGGGGCTCCCCTGAAGCTTTCTTT. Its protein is CASRTGGSPEAFF.

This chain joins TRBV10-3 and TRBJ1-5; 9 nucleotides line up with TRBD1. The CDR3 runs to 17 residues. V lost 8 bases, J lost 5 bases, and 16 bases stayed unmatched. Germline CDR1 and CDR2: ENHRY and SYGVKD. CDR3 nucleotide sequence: TGTGCCATCGAGGGGACAGGGCCCCAAGGTCCTGATCAGCCCCAGCATTTT. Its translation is CAIEGTGPQGPDQPQHF.

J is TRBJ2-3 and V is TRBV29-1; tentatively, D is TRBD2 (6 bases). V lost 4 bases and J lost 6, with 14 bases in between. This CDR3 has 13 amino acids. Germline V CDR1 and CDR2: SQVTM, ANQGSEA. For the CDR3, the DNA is TGCAGCGTTGGGGCTTATGGGGGGGATACGCAGTATTTT. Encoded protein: CSVGAYGGDTQYF.

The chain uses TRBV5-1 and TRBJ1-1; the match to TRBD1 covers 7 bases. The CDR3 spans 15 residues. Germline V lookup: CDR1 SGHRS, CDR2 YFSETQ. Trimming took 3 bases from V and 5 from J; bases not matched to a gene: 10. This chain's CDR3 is CASSSGDRAMTEAFF. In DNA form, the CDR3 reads TGCGCCAGCAGCTCCGGCGACAGGGCTATGACTGAAGCTTTCTTT.

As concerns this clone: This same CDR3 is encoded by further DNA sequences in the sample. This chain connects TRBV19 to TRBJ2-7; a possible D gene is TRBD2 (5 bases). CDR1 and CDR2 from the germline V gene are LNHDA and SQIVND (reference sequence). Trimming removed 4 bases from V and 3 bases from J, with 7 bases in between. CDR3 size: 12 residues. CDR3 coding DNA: TGTGCCAGTAGTAACCGGGGCTACGAGCAGTACTTC. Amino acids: CASSNRGYEQYF.

CDR3 residues: CASSSGQDWSEAFF. CDR3 bases: TGTGCCAGCAGTTCTGGACAAGATTGGTCTGAAGCTTTCTTT. The chain has TRBV28 and TRBJ1-1; perhaps TRBD1 as D (5 bases). Germline values: CDR1 MDHEN, CDR2 SYDVKM. Trimming removed 4 bases at V and 6 bases at J, with 15 bases between. This CDR3 spans 14 amino acids.